The sequence of this T cell receptor (beta chain) was determined in a study of Ad26.COV2.S vaccination and SARS-CoV-2 variants (dated by TCRdb to the early 2020s). The study in broad terms: Donors in the vaccine arm were drawn from COV1001, a multicentre, randomized, double-blind, placebo-controlled phase I-IIa trial testing Ad26.COV2.S in healthy adults. Dosing of Ad26.COV2.S was intramuscular, at either 5x10^10 or 1x10^11 viral particles, delivered as one shot or as two shots spaced 56 days apart. Sequencing of the TCRbeta repertoire served to evaluate the specificity and breadth of SARS-CoV-2-reactive T cell receptors following Ad26.COV2.S vaccination. A total of 32 samples were included in the TCR-sequenced set, comprising some 20 Ad26.COV2.S vaccine recipients, 5 placebo recipients and 8 SARS-CoV-2 convalescent individuals. Participants in the trial were split at random into five groups of five each, receiving low-dose or high-dose Ad26.COV2.S once or twice, or else placebo on both occasions. Investigators remained blinded to trial group allocation during experiments and outcome assessment.

The immunoSEQ Assay was the method used to sequence TCRbeta CDR3 regions. After extraction, genomic DNA underwent amplification by bias-controlled multiplex PCR, followed by high-throughput sequencing. Per the authors' processing: To quantify the absolute abundance of every unique TCRbeta CDR3 region, sequences were collapsed and filtered. T cell fraction was estimated by normalization of TCRbeta template counts to usable DNA, with usable DNA being measured through amplification of reference genes present in all nucleated cells. Repertoire TCRs were annotated as SARS-CoV-2-specific by exact matching of V gene, CDR3 amino acid sequence and J gene to a known reactive TCR set. The reference SARS-CoV-2 TCR set came from MIRA and was filtered for enrichment in COVID-19-positive ImmuneCODE repertoires, removing public or cross-reactive TCRs. Drawing on the MIRA antigens, annotated TCRs were analysed further at the level of specific ORF or position within ORF. Breadth was defined as annotated unique rearrangements over total unique productive rearrangements; depth was the summed frequency of those rearrangements. TCR breadth was compared between groups using two-sided Wilcoxon rank-sum tests. TCRdb retrieved this table from immuneACCESS and kept in-frame rearrangements only. Not all clones are present; in checked studies, unresolved V genes account for under half, and no reason is known for the remainder. The V and J calls and clone size are taken from that table; D and trimming were inferred from the DNA. The sample table lists about 350,000 clones, 65% to 90% of them with a count of one. The ten largest clonotypes hold around a tenth of the sample.

The meaning of the sample's treatment or condition label: 15 to 20 received Ad26.COV2.S at low or high dose, single or two shots; several received placebo; per-sample allocation not given. Repertoires of vaccine and placebo recipients were sequenced from samples taken on day 63 after the first injection. Cohort 1b enrolled about 25 adults aged 18-55 years at a single site in Boston, USA, between 29 July and 7 August 2020. Ad26.COV2.S was a replication-incompetent adenovirus type 26 vector expressing a prefusion-stabilized SARS-CoV-2 spike protein from the original Wuhan strain. Findings and caveats that apply to the study as a whole: Substantial breadth of spike-specific CD8+ and CD4+ T cell responses was reported after vaccination. The authors noted that the TCR breadth and depth analyses may have underestimated total T cell responses. Comparable non-spike TCR breadth was observed between vaccine and placebo recipients, consistent with only spike being contained in the vaccine. Compared with placebo recipients, Ad26.COV2.S recipients showed higher spike-specific TCR breadth (P = 0.0014). Comparing responses between vaccine doses or regimens was not something the study was powered to do.

A remark on this clone: Its target antigen remains unknown. There are no base qualities to consult, and no much larger clone falls within one base.

The CDR3, cysteine through phenylalanine, is 19 amino acids long. The retained sequence is limited to the CDR3, 57 bases, with the frame set at the first base. The germline V gene (reference sequence) yields LNHDA for CDR1 and SQIVND for CDR2. V and J are trimmed by 0 bases and 5 bases, and the gene matches miss 16 bases of the junction. This receptor chain uses TRBV19 and TRBJ2-1; 7 bases in the junction line up with TRBD1. The sequencing here drew on peripheral blood, taken in a trial of Ad26.COV2.S vaccine versus placebo. This clonotype originated in a person between 18 and 65 years old who received the Ad26.COV2.S COVID-19 vaccine or a placebo. The sequenced DNA: TGTGCCAGTAGTATAGATCTAAGGGCAGGGGGATCTTTGGACAATGAGCAGTTCTTC. This is translated as CASSIDLRAGGSLDNEQFF. Extended through the reference TRBV19 and TRBJ2-1 proteins, this CDR3 yields the full variable domain: DGGITQSPKYLFRKEGQNVTLSCEQNLNHDAMYWYRQDPGQGLRLIYYSQIVNDFQKGDIAEGYSVSREKKESFPLTVTSAQKNPTAFYLCASSIDLRAGGSLDNEQFFGPGTRLTVL.